The 20 T cell receptor beta chains presented below share a single source sample, sequenced in a study of CD8+CD57+ T cells in acquired aplastic anemia. According to the study, genomic DNA was the template for TCR beta VDJ and CDR3 profiling. One entry per CDR3 protein, called by TCRdb with MiXCR from the reads. The repertoire has some 190,000 distinct CDR3 sequences, 46% of them found once; the top ten carry around 3%. Sequencing used sorted CD4+, CD8+, or CD8+CD57+ T cells (not recorded which) from PBMCs. The receptors come from a human donor in good health.

Regarding this clonotype: Mismatch with germline at one junction end may stem from a read error. The J gene is TRBJ2-3, the V gene TRBV10-3, with TRBD2 matching over 9 bases. This CDR3 spans 16 amino acids. CDR1 and CDR2 (germline): ENHRY, SYGVKD. CDR3 DNA sequence: TGTGCCATCAGTGAGGTGGCTAGCGGGGTCACAGATACGCAGTGTTTT. This encodes CAISEVASGVTDTQCF.

The chain links TRBV15 to TRBJ2-7; 9 positions agree with TRBD1. V was clipped by 10 bases and J by 5 bases; unmatched bases: 9. The CDR3 covers 13 residues. Germline loops: CDR1 LNHNV, CDR2 YYDKDF (reference sequence). This chain's CDR3 is CASRRTGVDEQYF. The CDR3 DNA follows: TGTGCCAGCAGACGGACAGGGGTTGACGAGCAGTACTTC.

The gene calls are TRBV20-1 and TRBJ2-1, with TRBD2 matching 16 bases. Per the germline V gene, CDR1 is DFQATT and CDR2 is SNEGSKA (reference sequence). This CDR3 has 13 amino acids. The chain's CDR3 is CSGTSGRGNEQFF. The CDR3 DNA is TGCAGCGGGACTAGCGGGAGGGGAAATGAGCAGTTCTTC.

V is TRBV7-3 and J is TRBJ2-2; no clear D gene. The ends were cut back, 11 bases at V and 5 bases at J, with 18 bases in the middle. The CDR3 has 14 amino acids. The germline gives CDR1 SGHTA, CDR2 FQGTGA. The CDR3 DNA is TGTGCCTGCACCCAGAGGCCTGGGACCGGGGAGCTGTTTTTT. Translation: CACTQRPGTGELFF.

The V call is TRBV30, the J call TRBJ2-2; tentatively, D is TRBD1 or TRBD2 (5 bases each). The V end lost 7 bases, the J end lost 5 bases, and 14 bases lay between the germline ends. Germline values: CDR1 GTSNPN, CDR2 SVGIG (reference sequence). CDR3 length: 13 amino acids. As DNA, the CDR3 is TGTGCCTTGGGACCCCCGGGGACCGGGGAGCTGTTTTTT. Amino acids: CALGPPGTGELFF.

CDR3 in amino acids: CSATSPWAGGQETQYF. The CDR3 nucleotides read TGCAGTGCTACCAGCCCTTGGGCGGGGGGGCAAGAGACCCAGTACTTC. The chain has TRBV20-1 and TRBJ2-5; 9 bases agree with TRBD2. The length of the CDR3 is 16 residues. The junction had 11 bases not matched to a gene; V was cut back by 4 bases and J by 2 bases. Per the germline V gene, CDR1 is DFQATT and CDR2 is SNEGSKA (reference sequence).

This clonotype was counted at least ten times. V gene TRBV7-9 combines with J gene TRBJ2-1; D gene ambiguous. V gave up 1 base and J gave up 3 bases, with 7 bases separating them. Germline CDR1 SEHNR, CDR2 FQNEAQ (reference sequence). The CDR3 extends over 14 amino acids. This CDR3 is CASSLGVYYNEQFF. As DNA, the CDR3 is TGTGCCAGCAGCTTAGGTGTCTACTACAATGAGCAGTTCTTC.

This clonotype was recorded only once. The genes are TRBV7-7 and TRBJ2-7; TRBD2 matches 13 bases. The CDR3 contains 15 residues. The junction had 8 bases not matched to a gene; V was cut back by 5 bases and J by 7 bases. CDR1 is SSHAT, CDR2 FNYEAQ, per germline (reference sequence). Written as DNA, the CDR3 is TGTGCCAGCAGCACCGGGACTAGCGGGGTACATGAGCAGTACTTC. Residues: CASSTGTSGVHEQYF.

This chain links TRBV14 with TRBJ1-1; tentatively, D is TRBD1 (5 bases). The germline V gene encodes CDR1 SGHDN and CDR2 FVKESK. There are 14 residues in the CDR3. The V and J ends lost 0 bases and 5 bases respectively, with 10 bases between them. The CDR3 reads CASSQDQGGTEAFF. For the CDR3, the DNA is TGTGCCAGCAGCCAAGATCAGGGAGGGACTGAAGCTTTCTTT.

This chain links TRBV20-1 with TRBJ2-7, with 10 nucleotides matching TRBD1. The V segment lost 5 bases and the J segment 9 bases; nucleotides outside the gene matches: 7. CDR1 DFQATT and CDR2 SNEGSKA come from the germline V gene (reference sequence). The CDR3 is made up of 12 amino acids. Here the CDR3 DNA reads TGCAGTGCTGATACCCGGGACAGGGGGCAGTACTTC. Translation gives CSADTRDRGQYF.

This clonotype was seen a handful of times. V and J are TRBV10-2 and TRBJ2-2; TRBD2 might be the D (6 bases). Trimming left V 7 bases short and J 4 bases short, with 19 bases between. Germline CDR1 reads WSHSY; CDR2 reads SAAADI. The CDR3 extends over 16 amino acids. This CDR3 is CASTLLAGGTTGELFF. CDR3 bases: TGCGCCAGCACCCTCTTAGCAGGCGGGACCACCGGGGAGCTGTTTTTT.

This clonotype has ten or more counts. The chain recombines TRBV24-1 with TRBJ2-2, with 8 bases identical to TRBD2. CDR3 length: 17 residues. In germline, CDR1 is KGHDR, CDR2 SFDVKD. V shed 1 base, J shed 4 bases, and the junction held 7 bases outside the gene matches. The CDR3 DNA sequence: TGTGCCACCAGTGATTTTGTATTAGCGGGAAGCACCGGGGAGCTGTTTTTT. Its translation: CATSDFVLAGSTGELFF.

The chain carries TRBV20-1 and TRBJ1-6, with TRBD1 identical over 7 bases. CDR1 and CDR2 (germline): DFQATT, SNEGSKA (reference sequence). The CDR3 extends over 16 amino acids. Unmatched junction bases numbered 15, after V lost 4 bases and J lost 9 bases. The CDR3 nucleotides read TGCAGTGCTACCCGCCACGTGGGACAGCTTTCTTCACCCCTCCACTTT. Amino acid sequence: CSATRHVGQLSSPLHF.

V usage is TRBV13 and J usage is TRBJ2-1; 9 nucleotides align to TRBD2. Looked up from germline, CDR1 is PRHDT and CDR2 is FYEKMQ (reference sequence). V trimming: 5 bases; J trimming: 4 bases; junction bases outside the gene matches: 3. The length of the CDR3 is 14 residues. The CDR3 coding sequence is TGTGCCAGCAGCGAAGGACTAGCGTACAATGAGCAGTTCTTC. Translating it yields CASSEGLAYNEQFF. The full variable domain, with the rest looked up from reference TRBV13 and TRBJ2-1, is AAGVIQSPRHLIKEKRETATLKCYPIPRHDTVYWYQQGPGQDPQFLISFYEKMQSDKGSIPDRFSAQQFSDYHSELNMSSLELGDSALYFCASSEGLAYNEQFFGPGTRLTVL.

This clonotype showed up just a few times. The V gene is TRBV24-1, the J gene TRBJ1-1; unclear D gene. V was clipped by 5 bases and J by 1 base, with 7 bases between them. The CDR3 has 13 amino acids. The V gene's germline CDR1 is KGHDR and CDR2 SFDVKD. This chain's CDR3 is CATSAEKNTEAFF. CDR3 DNA sequence: TGTGCCACCAGTGCAGAGAAGAACACTGAAGCTTTCTTT.

Worth noting for this clonotype: With a much larger clone just one base away, this may be a read error. The CDR3 end shows no conserved phenylalanine or tryptophan, and so a read error is likely. V gene TRBV11-2 combines with J gene TRBJ2-1; TRBD2 matches at 8 bases. This CDR3 contains 17 residues. The germline gives CDR1 SGHAT, CDR2 FQNNGV. V lost 1 base to trimming and J lost 6 bases; unmatched junction nucleotides: 11. The CDR3 DNA is TGTGCCAGCAGCTTAGTCTCGACGGCGGGAGGTATCAATGAGCAGTTCTCC. Protein: CASSLVSTAGGINEQFS.

CDR3 sequence (DNA): TGCGCCAGCAGACTAGATCCGTCTTATGGCTACACCTTC. Translation gives CASRLDPSYGYTF. The gene calls are TRBV5-1 and TRBJ1-2; D ambiguous. Germline V lookup: CDR1 SGHRS, CDR2 YFSETQ. This CDR3 is 13 amino acids long. The V end was cut by 5 bases, the J end by 5 bases, with 13 bases between.

The J gene is TRBJ2-3, the V gene TRBV7-6; possibly TRBD1 for D (6 bases). There are 17 residues in the CDR3. V was trimmed by 2 bases and J by 6 bases, leaving 21 bases between them. Germline CDR1 and CDR2: SGHVS and FNYEAQ. The CDR3 coding sequence is TGTGCCAGCAGCTTATTTCGGCCAGGGGCGATTAAGGATACGCAGTATTTT. Its translation is CASSLFRPGAIKDTQYF.

The gene calls are TRBV4-1 and TRBJ2-7; TRBD2 matches at 10 bases. The CDR3 spans 15 residues. The ends lost 0 bases at V and 5 bases at J; junction bases unmatched: 4. Germline V gene lookup returns CDR1 MGHRA and CDR2 YSYEKL. In DNA, the CDR3 is TGCGCCAGCAGCCAAGATGGGCTAGCGGGAGACGAGCAGTACTTC. Protein: CASSQDGLAGDEQYF.

The rearrangement links TRBV4-2 to TRBJ2-7, with 11 bases lining up with TRBD1. Germline loops: CDR1 LGHNA, CDR2 YNFKEQ. Trimming removed 2 bases from V and 5 bases from J; junction bases left unmatched: 5. CDR3 length equals 15 residues. The CDR3 coding sequence is TGTGCCAGCAGCCAAAGGGACAGGGGGATGAACGAGCAGTACTTC. Translation: CASSQRDRGMNEQYF.